This TCR beta chain was found in a study of regulatory T cells in long-lasting Graves disease. Time point noted: newly diagnosed GD, antithyroid drugs for less than 3 months. The TCR library used RNA extracted from PBMCs. Approximately 9.9-milliliter peripheral blood samples went into EDTA tubes. V was pared by 1 base and J by 1 base, with 9 bases between. CDR1 GTSNPN and CDR2 SVGIG come from the germline V gene (reference sequence). This CDR3 has 14 amino acids. Whole-study results and caveats: Rather than thyroid tissue, only peripheral blood underwent study.

Arm-PCR of CDR3 regions and iRepertoire HTBI primers were the basis on which TCR beta libraries were built. TCRdb redid the calling of the multiplex PCR reads with MiXCR, one entry per CDR3 protein. The profile shows fewer than 500,000 distinct CDR3 sequences, around 16% of them singletons. This clonotype was observed a few times. As yet, its antigen is unknown. A further study also used this sample, focusing on T cells in Graves' hyperthyroidism and ophthalmopathy. That investigation notes: A model built on 13 V-J features separated ophthalmopathy from stable hyperthyroidism.

Sequenced material: peripheral blood mononuclear cells (PBMCs), taken at new diagnosis, from a patient treated with antithyroid drugs. The origin of this receptor is a man aged 35 to 55 with Graves disease. The V gene is TRBV30, the J gene TRBJ2-3, with D unresolved. The CDR3: CAWSGGIGTDTQYF. The CDR3 DNA sequence: TGTGCCTGGAGTGGCGGTATTGGCACAGATACGCAGTATTTT.